This T cell receptor beta chain is from a study of cytotoxic CD8 clonotypes in ibrutinib-treated CLL. Background on the study: For this cohort, patients were around eleven relapsed/refractory and some 15 treatment-naive, while under 18 were IGHV unmutated. Responses: approximately 25 partial, 2 complete; after median roughly 5.5 years, around 15 stayed remitted, around twelve progressed. Study-level results: Sampling times differed between sustained-remission and progressing patients.

Libraries were prepared by immunoSEQ multiplex PCR; TCRdb keeps only in-frame clonotypes and omits some of them. The repertoire holds tens of thousands of clones, with 70% to 90% as singletons. The V gene lost 4 bases and the J gene lost 1 base, with 10 bases spanning the gap. Germline V gene lookup returns CDR1 MGHDK and CDR2 SYGVNS. The CDR3 spans 14 residues. About this clone: Its antigen remains unidentified.

The source was PBMCs, collected after 24 months of ibrutinib treatment. The chain recombines TRBV25-1 with TRBJ1-1; unclear D gene. The receptor was isolated from a human donor with chronic lymphocytic leukemia. CDR3 DNA: TGTGCCAGCAGTGTTCCGGGGAGGAACACTGAAGCTTTCTTT. Protein sequence: CASSVPGRNTEAFF.